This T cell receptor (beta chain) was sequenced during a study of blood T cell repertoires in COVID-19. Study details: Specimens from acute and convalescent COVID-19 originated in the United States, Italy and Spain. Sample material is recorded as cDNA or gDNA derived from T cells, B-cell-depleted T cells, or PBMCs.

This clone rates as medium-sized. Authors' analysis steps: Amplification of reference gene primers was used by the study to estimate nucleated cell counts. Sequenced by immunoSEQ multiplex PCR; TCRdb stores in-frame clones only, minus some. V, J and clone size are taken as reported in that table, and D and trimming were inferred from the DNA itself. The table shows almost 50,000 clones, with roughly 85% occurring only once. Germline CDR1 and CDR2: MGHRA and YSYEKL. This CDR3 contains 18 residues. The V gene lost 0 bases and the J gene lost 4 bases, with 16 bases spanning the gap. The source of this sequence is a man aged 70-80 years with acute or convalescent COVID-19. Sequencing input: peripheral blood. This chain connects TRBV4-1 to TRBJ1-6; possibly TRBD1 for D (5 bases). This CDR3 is CASSQDRGGETYNSPLHF. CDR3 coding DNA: TGCGCCAGCAGCCAAGATCGAGGAGGGGAGACTTATAATTCACCCCTCCACTTT.